The T cell receptor beta chain under discussion was sequenced for a study of T cell responses to AZD1222 COVID-19 vaccine. The data were produced by immunoSEQ multiplex PCR, yet TCRdb's version contains in-frame clones alone and is incomplete. This table holds some 150,000 clones, roughly 90% found once. Study-wide findings and caveats: A rise in Spike-specific TCR breadth and depth followed two AZD1222 doses. Of spike-specific TCRs, nearly half reportedly target regions left unmutated in variants. The span of vaccine-associated CD4 TCRs extended across spike, with dominance at 160-218 and 743-854. Donors skewed white British and female; clonal diversity was possibly underestimated.

The CDR3 contains 15 residues. Germline CDR1 SGHRS, CDR2 YFSETQ. The V segment lost 0 bases and the J segment 4 bases; nucleotides outside the gene matches: 4. This clone was seen a single time. Its matching antigen is unknown. Sequencing was performed on peripheral blood, taken 28 days after the second dose of the MenACWY control vaccine. The TCR was taken from an adult who received the MenACWY meningococcal vaccine as a control. The chain links TRBV5-1 to TRBJ2-1; 7 nucleotides align to TRBD2. CDR3: CASSLDRGVYNEQFF. CDR3 nucleotides: TGCGCCAGCAGCTTGGATCGGGGGGTTTACAATGAGCAGTTCTTC.